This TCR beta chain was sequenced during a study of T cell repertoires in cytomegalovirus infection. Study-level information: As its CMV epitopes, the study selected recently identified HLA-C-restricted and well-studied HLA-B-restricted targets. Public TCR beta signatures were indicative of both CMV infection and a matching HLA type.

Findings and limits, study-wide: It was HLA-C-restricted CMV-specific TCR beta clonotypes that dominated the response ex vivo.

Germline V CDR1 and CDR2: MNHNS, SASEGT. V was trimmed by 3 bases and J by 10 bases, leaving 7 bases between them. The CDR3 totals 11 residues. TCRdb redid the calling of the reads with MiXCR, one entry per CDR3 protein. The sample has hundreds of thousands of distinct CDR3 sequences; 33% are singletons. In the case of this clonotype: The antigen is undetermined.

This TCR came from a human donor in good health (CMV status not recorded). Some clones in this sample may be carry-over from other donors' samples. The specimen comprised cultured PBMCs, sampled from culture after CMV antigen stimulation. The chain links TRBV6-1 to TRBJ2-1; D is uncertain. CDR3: CASSDSLEQFF. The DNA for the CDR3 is TGTGCCAGCAGTGACTCTCTGGAGCAGTTCTTC.